The 32 T cell receptor beta chains presented below share a single source sample, sequenced in a study of blood T cells in healthy people across ages (dated by TCRdb to 2015 to 2017). The method was 5' RACE. The listed sequencing device is Illumina HiSeq 2500. A second roughly 6 to 11 cycle PCR used a sample-barcoded 5' primer and a J-beta primer mix. TCRdb reanalyzed the raw reads on its own, using fastp at Q25 for trimming and MiXCR for clone calling, and kept in-frame beta chains. Each CDR3 protein appears once, grouped with its most common genes and DNA. The sample yields under 1 million distinct CDR3 sequences; more than 40% were counted once. Jointly, the top ten make up nearly 20% of the sample. The sequenced sample was blood. These TCRs come from a man aged 55 to 70 in good health.

Ten or more counts support this clonotype. The rearrangement uses TRBV7-2 and TRBJ2-5; D is uncertain. The CDR3 spans 13 residues. The V gene lost 1 base and the J gene lost 3 bases, with 6 bases spanning the gap. Germline-derived CDR1 and CDR2 are SGHTA and FQGNSA. CDR3 coding DNA: TGTGCCAGCAGCTTAGGGCGGAAAGAGACCCAGTACTTC. The encoded protein is CASSLGRKETQYF.

This clonotype was counted only a few times. The V gene is TRBV4-1, the J gene TRBJ1-5, with D hard to call. The CDR3 runs 15 residues. Germline V gene lookup returns CDR1 MGHRA and CDR2 YSYEKL. V was shortened by 1 base and J by 0 bases, with 7 bases between the two germline ends. This chain's CDR3 is CASSQVQASNQPQHF. In nucleotides, the CDR3 is TGCGCCAGCAGCCAAGTCCAGGCTAGCAATCAGCCCCAGCATTTT.

The chain carries TRBV20-1 and TRBJ1-2, with 8 nucleotides matching TRBD1. Unmatched junction bases numbered 4, after V lost 5 bases and J lost 2 bases. This CDR3 has 13 residues. Germline V gene sequence: CDR1 DFQATT, CDR2 SNEGSKA (reference sequence). This CDR3 is CSARTGKNYGYTF. CDR3 sequence (DNA): TGCAGTGCTCGGACAGGGAAAAACTATGGCTACACCTTC.

The V call is TRBV12-3 or TRBV12-4, the J call TRBJ2-7; 9 nucleotides match TRBD1. Trimming cost V 4 bases and J 4 bases; bases outside gene matches: 11. The CDR3 consists of 16 residues. The CDR3 is CASSSSDRGYPYEQYF. The CDR3 coding sequence is TGTGCCAGCAGTTCATCCGACAGGGGGTATCCATACGAGCAGTACTTC.

The chain carries TRBV9 and TRBJ2-3, with TRBD2 matching over 11 bases. Germline V CDR1 and CDR2: SGDLS, YYNGEE. V lost 2 bases, J lost 1 base, and 9 bases stayed unmatched. This CDR3 region has 18 residues. This CDR3 reads CASSVGLAGGSGTDTQYF. In nucleotides, the CDR3 is TGTGCCAGCAGCGTCGGGCTAGCGGGGGGATCAGGCACAGATACGCAGTATTTT.

CDR3 coding DNA: TGTGCCAGCAGTACTACCTCGGGAGGCTACACCTTC. This codes for CASSTTSGGYTF. The chain combines TRBV6-2 or TRBV6-3 with TRBJ1-2; D gene unclear. The germline V and J ends were trimmed by 5 bases and 8 bases, with 12 bases remaining between them. CDR1 is MNHEY and CDR2 is SVGEGT in the germline V gene. This CDR3 is 12 amino acids long.

This clonotype turned up a few times. V usage is TRBV7-2 and J usage is TRBJ2-7; D gene uncertain. The CDR3 totals 17 residues. The V end was cut by 5 bases, the J end by 2 bases, with 22 bases between. CDR1 and CDR2 from the germline V gene are SGHTA and FQGNSA. CDR3: CASSPNPPRVYPYEQYF. CDR3 nucleotides: TGTGCCAGCAGCCCAAACCCACCCCGGGTGTACCCCTACGAGCAGTACTTC.

V usage is TRBV24-1 and J usage is TRBJ2-1; 7 bases match TRBD1. Germline CDR1 is KGHDR and CDR2 is SFDVKD. V lost 5 bases and J lost 1; bases outside the gene matches: 10. CDR3 length: 17 amino acids. The CDR3 spells CATSVRDDRVSYNEQFF. CDR3 coding DNA: TGTGCCACCAGTGTCCGCGACGACAGGGTTTCCTACAATGAGCAGTTCTTC.

This clonotype was picked up a small number of times. The CDR3 spells CASSPGAYTEGSGANVLTF. The CDR3 nucleotides read TGTGCCAGCAGCCCCGGGGCCTACACGGAAGGGTCTGGGGCCAACGTCCTGACTTTC. J is TRBJ2-6 and V is TRBV12-3 or TRBV12-4; the D gene could be TRBD1 or TRBD2 (5 bases each). Between the trimmed V and J ends, which lost 6 bases and 1 base, there was a span of 22 bases. CDR3 length: 19 residues.

V gene TRBV4-3 combines with J gene TRBJ2-1; 8 positions agree with TRBD2. The junction had 10 bases not matched to a gene; V was cut back by 4 bases and J by 8 bases. CDR1 is LGHNA, CDR2 YSLEER, per germline. This CDR3 contains 15 residues. Written as DNA, the CDR3 is TGCGCCAGCAGCCCAGCGGGGGTAACCATTTATGAGCAGTTCTTC. Protein sequence: CASSPAGVTIYEQFF.

V is TRBV7-2 and J is TRBJ2-1; perhaps TRBD2 as D (6 bases). The J call may be faulty, since TRBJ2-7 better matches the DNA end. The CDR3 covers 15 residues. CDR1 SGHTA and CDR2 FQGNSA come from the germline V gene. CDR3 DNA sequence: TGTGCCAGCAGCGACGACGGGAGCTCCTACAATGAGCAGTACTTC. As protein: CASSDDGSSYNEQYF.

The genes are TRBV3-1 and TRBJ2-3; D not certain. V lost 3 bases to trimming and J lost 8 bases, with 12 bases between them. Germline lookup yields CDR1 LGHDT and CDR2 YNNKEL (reference sequence). The CDR3 is 13 residues long. The CDR3 here is CASSQNQPATQYF. CDR3 DNA sequence: TGTGCCAGCAGCCAGAACCAGCCAGCTACGCAGTATTTT.

This clonotype was counted a few times. CDR3 nucleotides: TGTGCCAGCAGCATTACCGGGACAGGGAACCATGAGCAGTTCTTC. This codes for CASSITGTGNHEQFF. The V call is TRBV6-2 or TRBV6-3, the J call TRBJ2-1, with TRBD1 matching 9 bases. CDR3 length: 15 residues. Germline V gives CDR1 MNHEY, CDR2 SVGEGT. Trimming at V came to 6 bases and at J to 8 bases, leaving 11 bases not matched to a gene.

Only a few counts were recorded for this clonotype. This sequence joins TRBV3-1 and TRBJ2-1, with TRBD2 matching over 7 bases. This CDR3 is built from 14 residues. Germline CDR1 LGHDT, CDR2 YNNKEL (reference sequence). The junction had 9 bases not matched to a gene; V was cut back by 4 bases and J by 9 bases. CDR3 in DNA: TGTGCCAGCAGCCCTCCTACTAGCGCGGGTGAGCAGTTCTTC. Protein product: CASSPPTSAGEQFF.

This clonotype turned up a few times. The chain has TRBV12-3 or TRBV12-4 and TRBJ1-6; D call uncertain. The CDR3 loop spans 13 amino acids. Trimming left V 8 bases short and J 7 bases short, with 12 bases between. CDR3 DNA sequence: TGTGCCAGCGGCAACGTTATAAATTCACCCCTCCACTTT. Its protein product is CASGNVINSPLHF.

The chain links TRBV20-1 to TRBJ2-5, with 8 bases lining up with TRBD2. Germline CDR1 reads DFQATT; CDR2 reads SNEGSKA (reference sequence). The V gene end was trimmed by 1 base and the J gene end by 4 bases; junction bases not matched to a gene: 5. This CDR3 spans 14 amino acids. As DNA, the CDR3 is TGCAGTGCTAGAGCGGGGGGGCCGATAGAGACCCAGTACTTC. Residues: CSARAGGPIETQYF.

This chain uses TRBV6-5 with TRBJ2-2; D is possibly TRBD1 (5 bases). V lost 5 bases and J 7 bases, leaving 8 bases between the germline ends. Germline V gives CDR1 MNHEY, CDR2 SVGAGI. The CDR3 spans 12 residues. This CDR3 reads CASSQGHGELFF. The CDR3 DNA sequence: TGTGCCAGCAGTCAGGGCCACGGGGAGCTGTTTTTT.

In regard to this clonotype: This could be a read error, since a much larger clone is one nucleotide away. This sequence joins TRBV13 and TRBJ2-5; 12 positions agree with TRBD2. The CDR3 is 17 residues long. Germline CDR1 is PRHDT and CDR2 is FYEKMQ (reference sequence). J lost 4 bases, V lost 2 bases, and 8 bases had no gene match. The CDR3 reads CASSLKTSGGVRETQYF. The CDR3 coding sequence is TGTGCCAGCAGCTTAAAGACTAGCGGGGGAGTTCGAGAGACCCAGTACTTC. Combining the CDR3 with reference TRBV13 and TRBJ2-5 gives the whole variable domain AAGVIQSPRHLIKEKRETATLKCYPIPRHDTVYWYQQGPGQDPQFLISFYEKMQSDKGSIPDRFSAQQFSDYHSELNMSSLELGDSALYFCASSLKTSGGVRETQYFGPGTRLLVL.

The chain recombines TRBV20-1 with TRBJ2-5, with 8 positions matching TRBD2. This CDR3 spans 16 amino acids. The V gene end was trimmed by 3 bases and the J gene end by 2 bases; junction bases not matched to a gene: 11. Germline values: CDR1 DFQATT, CDR2 SNEGSKA (reference sequence). CDR3 coding DNA: TGCAGTGCTAGTTTTCCCGGGACTAGGGGACAAGAGACCCAGTACTTC. Protein product: CSASFPGTRGQETQYF.

V is TRBV12-3 or TRBV12-4 and J is TRBJ2-1, with D maybe TRBD2 (6 bases). The CDR3 sequence is 18 residues long. Deletions cut 5 bases from V and 0 bases from J, with 20 bases between. CDR3 region: CASSPETRQSLSYNEQFF. The CDR3 nucleotides are TGTGCCAGCAGTCCGGAGACTAGACAGTCGCTCTCCTACAATGAGCAGTTCTTC.

This clonotype was seen more than once but under ten times. The CDR3 sequence is CSVFNIGKGDTEAFF. CDR3 nucleotide sequence: TGCAGCGTATTTAACATCGGCAAAGGGGACACTGAAGCTTTCTTT. V usage is TRBV29-1 and J usage is TRBJ1-1, with a weak D call TRBD1 (5 bases). The CDR3 is made up of 15 amino acids. Trimming stripped 6 bases from V and 3 bases from J, with 20 bases between. Germline values: CDR1 SQVTM, CDR2 ANQGSEA.

J is TRBJ1-1 and V is TRBV12-3 or TRBV12-4, with D possibly TRBD1 on 6 matching bases. CDR3 length equals 13 residues. V was shortened by 6 bases and J by 11 bases, with 19 bases between the two germline ends. For the CDR3, the DNA is TGTGCCAGCAGCTCGCCAGGGGTCCCGGTGGCTTTCTTT. Residues: CASSSPGVPVAFF.

CDR3 region: CASSQVTPSSYEQYF. The CDR3 DNA reads TGCGCCAGCAGCCAAGTTACACCCAGCTCCTACGAGCAGTACTTC. This rearrangement joins TRBV4-3 to TRBJ2-7; no definite D call. The V gene's germline CDR1 is LGHNA and CDR2 YSLEER. The CDR3 contains 15 residues. Trimming took off 1 base at V and 0 bases at J, with 10 bases between the two ends.

For this clonotype: The germline gene is not matched at one end of the junction; a read error may be the cause. V gene TRBV3-1 combines with J gene TRBJ2-3; 7 bases are a match to TRBD1. The CDR3 consists of 16 residues. The germline gives CDR1 LGHDT, CDR2 YNNKEL (reference sequence). Written as DNA, the CDR3 is TGTGCCAGCAGCCAAGCCGGGACAGTTATGGGAGATACGCGGTATTTT. Protein product: CASSQAGTVMGDTRYF.

Worth noting for this clonotype: One end of the junction does not line up with germline, which may come from a read error. V and J are TRBV7-6 and TRBJ2-7; D unresolved. The CDR3 extends over 16 amino acids. The germline V gene encodes CDR1 SGHVS and CDR2 FNYEAQ. CDR3 region: CASGLDEAASSYEQYF. CDR3 sequence (DNA): TGTGCCAGCGGCTTGGATGAGGCAGCGAGCTCCTACGAGCAGTACTTC.

This clonotype occurred a few times. DNA for the CDR3: TGTGCCAGCAGTTTGGGACGTAGCACCGGGGAGCTGTTTTTT. Protein product: CASSLGRSTGELFF. This rearrangement joins TRBV28 to TRBJ2-2; D tentatively fits TRBD1 or TRBD2 (5 bases each). CDR3 length: 14 amino acids. V lost 3 bases to trimming and J lost 4 bases, with 9 bases between them. Germline V gene data show CDR1 as MDHEN and CDR2 as SYDVKM.

The V and J genes are TRBV28 and TRBJ2-2; TRBD1 matches 8 bases. The CDR3 totals 12 residues. V shed 10 bases, J shed 6 bases, and the junction held 4 bases outside the gene matches. Germline CDR1 is MDHEN and CDR2 is SYDVKM. In DNA form, the CDR3 reads TGTGCCACCGGGACAGGTGCCGGGGAGCTGTTTTTT. Its protein is CATGTGAGELFF.

This clonotype showed up just a few times. CDR3 DNA sequence: TGCGCCAGCAGCCAAGCGCAGACTCAGGGGGCTGGCTACACCTTC. Amino acids: CASSQAQTQGAGYTF. The chain couples TRBV4-3 to TRBJ1-2; 8 bases agree with TRBD1. Unmatched junction bases numbered 8, after V lost 1 base and J lost 7 bases. The CDR3 runs 15 residues. Germline loops: CDR1 LGHNA, CDR2 YSLEER.

This clonotype was recorded a few times. The chain couples TRBV28 to TRBJ1-5; TRBD1 matches at 9 bases. V dropped 6 bases and J dropped 1; count of bases not matched to a gene: 10. Germline lookup yields CDR1 MDHEN and CDR2 SYDVKM. The CDR3 totals 17 residues. DNA for the CDR3: TGTGCCAGCAGGCGGGACAGGGTGGTATTAAGCAATCAGCCCCAGCATTTT. This translates into CASRRDRVVLSNQPQHF.

The rearrangement joins TRBV5-5 to TRBJ1-1; possibly TRBD1 for D (5 bases). Trimming pared 4 bases from V and 3 bases from J, leaving 19 bases between. The CDR3 sequence is 16 residues long. Per the germline V gene, CDR1 is SGHKS and CDR2 is YYEKEE (reference sequence). The CDR3 DNA reads TGTGCCAGCAGCAAAGACAGCCTTGGGGCATACACTGAAGCTTTCTTT. Translation gives CASSKDSLGAYTEAFF. Variable domain in full (rest from reference TRBV5-5 and TRBJ1-1): DAGVTQSPTHLIKTRGQQVTLRCSPISGHKSVSWYQQVLGQGPQFIFQYYEKEERGRGNFPDRFSARQFPNYSSELNVNALLLGDSALYLCASSKDSLGAYTEAFFGQGTRLTVV.

In regard to this clonotype: This may be a read error: a much more frequent sequence differs by one nucleotide. The rearrangement links TRBV18 to TRBJ2-7, with a tentative D call TRBD1 (6 bases). The CDR3 loop spans 12 amino acids. Per the germline V gene, CDR1 is KGHSH and CDR2 is LQKENI. CDR3 bases: TGTGCCAGCGCACCACAGGGTTACGAGCAGTACTTC. Translated, it gives CASAPQGYEQYF.

This clonotype was counted a few times. The chain has TRBV7-2 and TRBJ1-2; TRBD1 is a possible D gene (6 bases). V was trimmed by 5 bases and J by 5 bases, leaving 24 bases between them. The CDR3 runs 17 residues. CDR1 and CDR2 from the germline V gene are SGHTA and FQGNSA. The CDR3, as DNA: TGTGCCAGCAGCGAAGGGGGGGGCGCCGAATTACTATATGGCTACACCTTC. This sequence encodes CASSEGGGAELLYGYTF.